The clone carrying this T cell receptor beta chain was seen at least ten times. V lost 1 base to trimming and J lost 0 bases, with 9 bases between them. CDR3 length equals 15 residues. From the 5' RACE reads, TCRdb called clonotypes with MiXCR, one entry per CDR3 protein. The top ten clones hold 9% to 10% of a sample with 38,000 or so distinct CDR3 sequences, roughly 4.3% of them seen once. The record originates from a study of T cells of healthy individuals. The source of this sequence is a human donor in good health. This rearrangement joins TRBV12-3 or TRBV12-4 to TRBJ1-1; D is unclear. As DNA, the CDR3 is TGTGCCAGCAGTTTAGATCGGGCCCTGAACACTGAAGCTTTCTTT. Encoded protein: CASSLDRALNTEAFF.